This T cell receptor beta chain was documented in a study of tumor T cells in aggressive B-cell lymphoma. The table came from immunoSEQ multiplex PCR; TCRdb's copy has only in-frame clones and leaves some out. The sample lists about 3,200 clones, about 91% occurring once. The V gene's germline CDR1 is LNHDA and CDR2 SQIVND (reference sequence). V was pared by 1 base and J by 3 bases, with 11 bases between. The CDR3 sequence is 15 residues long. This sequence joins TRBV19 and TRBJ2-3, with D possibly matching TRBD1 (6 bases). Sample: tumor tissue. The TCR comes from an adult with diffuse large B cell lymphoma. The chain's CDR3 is CASSIADGQTDTQYF. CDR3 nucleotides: TGTGCCAGTAGTATAGCGGACGGACAGACAGATACGCAGTATTTT.